The source of this TCR beta chain is a study of blood T cells in healthy people across ages. Whole-study findings and limits: Any changes in expanded clonotypes were possibly confounded, as donor CMV status remained unknown.

Alongside a J-beta primer mix, a sample-barcoded 5' primer served in a second PCR lasting roughly 6 to 12 cycles. A template-switch adaptor with 12 random nucleotides tagged each cDNA molecule. Every sample produced at least 2.5 million CDR3-containing paired-end reads. TCRdb recomputed calls from the 5' RACE reads with MiXCR, one row per CDR3 protein. This sample has approximately 730,000 distinct CDR3 sequences; 50% to 65% occur once, and the top ten carry 41%. Comments on this clonotype: No antigen is known for it.

The CDR3 spans 16 residues. Trimming removed 5 bases from V and 9 bases from J, with 23 bases in between. Looked up from germline, CDR1 is SGHAT and CDR2 is FQNNGV. The sample was blood. This sequence joins TRBV11-2 and TRBJ2-1, with TRBD2 as a possible D gene (9 bases). This receptor was obtained from an older man in good health. CDR3 in DNA: TGTGCCAGCAGCCATCTCAGGGGGCGGGAGGGAGGTGAGCAGTTCTTC. Protein sequence: CASSHLRGREGGEQFF. Full variable domain (outside the CDR3, taken from reference TRBV11-2 and TRBJ2-1): EAGVAQSPRYKIIEKRQSVAFWCNPISGHATLYWYQQILGQGPKLLIQFQNNGVVDDSQLPKDRFSAERLKGVDSTLKIQPAKLEDSAVYLCASSHLRGREGGEQFFGPGTRLTVL.